Listed below are T cell receptor beta chains from one sample, sequenced in a study of PD-L1 blockade in urothelial cancer. Repertoires were generated with immunoSEQ multiplex PCR, while TCRdb's copy carries only in-frame clones and drops some. The data contain approximately 86,000 clones, around four fifths of them singletons. The material sequenced was PBMCs, taken around atezolizumab (anti-PD-L1) treatment. Receptors originate from a man aged 40-49 years with urothelial cancer. Both conserved end residues are part of each CDR3. A D gene is named only where the DNA matches it firmly. Where a row states a size, it is once, few, many or the class of an expanded clone; other rows omit it.

D,J,size,V,CDR3,DNA
TRBD1,TRBJ2-1,-,TRBV11-3,CASRPTGGNEQFF,TGTGCCAGCAGACCAACAGGGGGCAATGAGCAGTTCTTC
-,TRBJ1-2,-,TRBV5-6,CASSSGSTGGYGYTF,TGTGCCAGCAGCTCGGGTTCCACGGGTGGCTATGGCTACACCTTC
-,TRBJ1-1,-,TRBV7-9,CASSHDSSYTEAFF,TGTGCCAGCAGCCATGACAGTTCCTACACTGAAGCTTTCTTT
TRBD2,TRBJ2-1,once,TRBV28,CASRLAGEQFF,TGTGCCAGCCGACTAGCGGGCGAGCAGTTCTTC
TRBD2,TRBJ2-1,-,TRBV15,CATSRDPGPLGTSMVF,TGTGCCACCAGCAGAGATCCAGGGCCCTTAGGGACTAGCATGGTCTTC
-,TRBJ1-1,-,TRBV28,CASSSQGGEAFF,TGTGCCAGCAGTTCCCAAGGAGGGGAAGCTTTCTTT
-,TRBJ2-2,-,TRBV19,CASRPGVGNTGELFF,TGTGCCAGCCGGCCAGGTGTCGGGAACACCGGGGAGCTGTTTTTT
TRBD1,TRBJ2-7,-,TRBV18,CASSPGPGQGSYEQYF,TGTGCCAGCTCACCAGGGCCGGGACAGGGGTCCTACGAGCAGTACTTC
-,TRBJ1-3,once,TRBV7-3,CASSLKTGSDTIYF,TGTGCCAGCAGCTTAAAAACAGGGTCGGACACCATATATTTT
TRBD1,TRBJ1-5,-,TRBV15,CATSRDSGTGVGNQPQHF,TGTGCCACCAGCAGAGATTCCGGGACAGGAGTAGGCAATCAGCCCCAGCATTTT